What follows are 32 T cell receptor beta chains derived from one specimen sequenced in a study of molecular identifiers for immune sequencing clone quantification. TCRdb itself ran the PCR reads through MiXCR, one entry per CDR3 protein. The table shows tens of thousands of distinct CDR3 sequences, with about 24% occurring only once. Input material: naive CD8+ T cells from blood, with Jurkat cell RNA spiked in. Described subset: FACS-sorted CD8+CD4-CCR7+CD45RA+ naive T cells. The receptors were sampled from a human donor in good health. Some libraries in this study had Jurkat cell RNA spiked in.

A word on this clonotype: This clone may be a read error of a much larger clone one base away. In this CDR3 the conserved last residue, phenylalanine or tryptophan, is missing, so a read error is likely. This rearrangement joins TRBV12-3 or TRBV12-4 to TRBJ1-1; D unresolved. V was clipped by 5 bases and J by 4 bases, with 8 bases between them. The CDR3 runs 12 residues. CDR3 nucleotides: TGTGCCAGCAGTCCCCCAGGCACTGAAGCTTTCCTT. Translating it yields CASSPPGTEAFL.

About this clonotype: One base away lies a much larger clone, so this may be a sequencing read error. CDR3: CASSSAGGTDMQYF. CDR3 nucleotide sequence: TGTGCCAGCAGCTCAGCGGGGGGCACAGATATGCAGTATTTT. The rearrangement joins TRBV7-9 to TRBJ2-3; 9 bases are a match to TRBD2. This CDR3 comprises 14 residues. Germline V gene lookup returns CDR1 SEHNR and CDR2 FQNEAQ (reference sequence).

The gene calls are TRBV9 and TRBJ2-2; tentative D call: TRBD2 (5 bases). The V gene lost 0 bases and the J gene lost 4 bases, with 7 bases spanning the gap. The V gene's germline CDR1 is SGDLS and CDR2 YYNGEE. This CDR3 spans 14 amino acids. DNA of the CDR3: TGTGCCAGCAGCGTAGCTAGCTTCACCGGGGAGCTGTTTTTT. Its translation: CASSVASFTGELFF.

Regarding this clonotype: This clone may be a read error of a much larger clone one base away. V gene TRBV6-1 combines with J gene TRBJ2-7; 11 bases are shared with TRBD1. This CDR3 has 16 amino acids. Germline CDR1 reads MNHNS; CDR2 reads SASEGT. CDR3 loop: CASCDPGQGAGYEQYF. CDR3 DNA: TGTGCCAGCTGTGACCCTGGACAGGGGGCCGGGTACGAGCAGTACTTC.

The chain employs TRBV6-2 or TRBV6-3 and TRBJ1-1, with D unresolved. Germline values: CDR1 MNHEY, CDR2 SVGEGT. The CDR3 spans 12 residues. The V gene lost 6 bases and the J gene lost 1 base, with 6 bases spanning the gap. CDR3 sequence (DNA): TGTGCCAGCAGGGAGGCGAACACTGAAGCTTTCTTT. Translated, it gives CASREANTEAFF.

This clonotype occurred many times. The rearrangement uses TRBV7-9 and TRBJ2-3, with D maybe TRBD1 (5 bases). V lost 3 bases to trimming and J lost 3 bases, with 16 bases between them. The CDR3 length is 16 residues. Germline-derived CDR1 and CDR2 are SEHNR and FQNEAQ (reference sequence). The CDR3 reads CASSLDNRFRTDTQYF. In DNA form, the CDR3 reads TGTGCCAGCAGCTTGGATAACAGGTTTCGGACAGATACGCAGTATTTT.

This clonotype was seen ten or more times. The chain combines TRBV7-6 with TRBJ1-5; 10 bases are a match to TRBD1. V shed 1 base, J shed 11 bases, and the junction held 14 bases outside the gene matches. The CDR3 runs 17 residues. Looked up from germline, CDR1 is SGHVS and CDR2 is FNYEAQ. CDR3 sequence reads: CASSLVVDLGQGRTQHF. Written as DNA, the CDR3 is TGTGCCAGCAGCTTAGTGGTGGATTTGGGACAGGGGAGAACCCAGCATTTT.

This clonotype was observed at least ten times. J is TRBJ2-5 and V is TRBV28; 7 bases agree with TRBD2. The CDR3 is 14 residues long. Trimming removed 8 bases from V and 2 bases from J; junction bases left unmatched: 8. Germline CDR1 is MDHEN and CDR2 is SYDVKM. The CDR3 DNA reads TGTGCCAGCCTCCCGGGACTACGGCAAGAGACCCAGTACTTC. Translating gives CASLPGLRQETQYF. The variable domain in full, completed from reference TRBV28 and TRBJ2-5, reads DVKVTQSSRYLVKRTGEKVFLECVQDMDHENMFWYRQDPGLGLRLIYFSYDVKMKEKGDIPEGYSVSREKKERFSLILESASTNQTSMYLCASLPGLRQETQYFGPGTRLLVL.

This clonotype was picked up many times. V usage is TRBV7-9 and J usage is TRBJ2-1; perhaps TRBD2 as D (6 bases). V lost 6 bases to trimming and J lost 5 bases, with 11 bases between them. CDR1 and CDR2 (germline): SEHNR, FQNEAQ (reference sequence). The CDR3 extends over 13 amino acids. Here the CDR3 reads CASRPGLHNEQFF. For the CDR3, the DNA is TGTGCCAGCAGACCGGGACTGCACAATGAGCAGTTCTTC.

Concerning this clonotype: Just one base apart from a much larger clone, this may be a read error. The genes are TRBV19 and TRBJ1-5; possible D gene TRBD1, 5 bases. Germline-derived CDR1 and CDR2 are LNHDA and SQIVND (reference sequence). The CDR3 has 18 amino acids. CDR3 loop: CASSAAGGAGTDNQRQHF. As DNA, the CDR3 is TGTGCCAGTAGTGCCGCCGGCGGGGCAGGGACTGATAATCAGCGCCAGCATTTT.

This clonotype was detected many times. The chain is built from TRBV19 and TRBJ2-7, with unresolved D. CDR1 LNHDA and CDR2 SQIVND come from the germline V gene (reference sequence). Trimming stripped 4 bases from V and 0 bases from J, with 1 base between. There are 11 residues in the CDR3. CDR3 sequence reads: CASSNSYEQYF. The CDR3 DNA follows: TGTGCCAGTAGTAACTCCTACGAGCAGTACTTC.

The sample holds many counts of this clonotype. V gene TRBV12-3 or TRBV12-4 combines with J gene TRBJ1-5, with D tentatively TRBD1 (6 bases). The CDR3 loop spans 13 amino acids. The germline V and J ends were trimmed by 5 bases and 6 bases, with 11 bases remaining between them. CDR3 bases: TGTGCCAGCAGTATACAGGGTATTCAGCCCCAGCATTTT. Translating it yields CASSIQGIQPQHF.

On this clonotype: Since a much larger clone is just one base distant, this may be a read error. The chain recombines TRBV7-9 with TRBJ2-2; TRBD2 is a possible D gene (5 bases). The germline V gene has CDR1 SEHNR and CDR2 FQNEAQ (reference sequence). This CDR3 has 15 residues. CDR3: CASSSPRQNTGELYF. The CDR3 coding sequence is TGTGCCAGCAGCTCGCCCCGCCAGAACACCGGGGAGCTGTATTTT. Variable domain in full (rest from reference TRBV7-9 and TRBJ2-2): DTGVSQNPRHKITKRGQNVTFRCDPISEHNRLYWYRQTLGQGPEFLTYFQNEAQLEKSRLLSDRFSAERPKGSFSTLEIQRTEQGDSAMYLCASSSPRQNTGELYFGEGSRLTVL.

Regarding this clonotype: This could be a read error, since a much larger clone is one nucleotide away. The chain joins TRBV7-6 to TRBJ2-7; 8 nucleotides match TRBD2. This CDR3 contains 15 residues. The germline CDR1 and CDR2 sequences are SGHVS and FNYEAQ. V lost 4 bases and J lost 3; bases outside the gene matches: 8. The CDR3 reads CASSCGLASVYEQYF. CDR3 sequence (DNA): TGTGCCAGCAGCTGTGGACTAGCTTCGGTCTACGAGCAGTACTTC.

As to this clonotype: The junction differs from germline at one of its ends, possibly a read error. This chain connects TRBV10-2 to TRBJ1-2; D unresolved. The CDR3 contains 13 residues. CDR1 is WSHSY, CDR2 SAAADI, per germline. CDR3 region: CASSSGSRSGSTF. The DNA for the CDR3 is TGCGCCAGCAGTAGTGGAAGCCGCTCTGGCTCCACCTTC.

V and J are TRBV28 and TRBJ1-5; D possibly corresponds to TRBD1 (5 bases). The CDR3 totals 15 residues. Trimming took off 8 bases at V and 9 bases at J, with 23 bases between the two ends. CDR1 MDHEN and CDR2 SYDVKM come from the germline V gene. CDR3 protein: CASRLWGVSHPPQHF. CDR3 coding DNA: TGTGCCAGCCGCCTTTGGGGGGTTAGCCATCCGCCCCAGCATTTT. The full variable domain, rest sourced from reference TRBV28 and TRBJ1-5, is DVKVTQSSRYLVKRTGEKVFLECVQDMDHENMFWYRQDPGLGLRLIYFSYDVKMKEKGDIPEGYSVSREKKERFSLILESASTNQTSMYLCASRLWGVSHPPQHFGDGTRLSIL.

The chain recombines TRBV6-1 with TRBJ2-7; 7 bases align to TRBD1. The CDR3 is 14 residues long. Germline lookup yields CDR1 MNHNS and CDR2 SASEGT. With 6 bases clipped from V and 2 bases from J, the junction kept 7 bases outside the gene matches. CDR3 sequence reads: CASSGGQAPYEQYF. The DNA for the CDR3 is TGTGCCAGCAGCGGAGGACAGGCTCCCTACGAGCAGTACTTC.

This clonotype was seen many times. The chain has TRBV7-9 and TRBJ2-7, with TRBD2 matching over 13 bases. The germline V gene encodes CDR1 SEHNR and CDR2 FQNEAQ (reference sequence). The ends lost 5 bases at V and 3 bases at J; junction bases unmatched: 4. The CDR3 is 15 residues long. CDR3 loop: CASSPRTSGSYEQYF. CDR3 sequence (DNA): TGTGCCAGCAGCCCCCGGACTAGCGGGAGCTACGAGCAGTACTTC. Together with reference TRBV7-9 and TRBJ2-7, the CDR3 gives the full variable domain: DTGVSQNPRHKITKRGQNVTFRCDPISEHNRLYWYRQTLGQGPEFLTYFQNEAQLEKSRLLSDRFSAERPKGSFSTLEIQRTEQGDSAMYLCASSPRTSGSYEQYFGPGTRLTVT.

This clonotype was counted ten times or more. The rearrangement uses TRBV12-3 or TRBV12-4 and TRBJ2-5, with D maybe TRBD2 (5 bases). This CDR3 region has 12 residues. The V end was cut by 8 bases, the J end by 5 bases, with 12 bases between. The CDR3 DNA reads TGTGCCAGCGGGGTAGCGTGGGAGACCCAGTACTTC. Residues: CASGVAWETQYF.

This clonotype was seen repeatedly, ten times or more. This sequence joins TRBV20-1 and TRBJ2-3, with 11 bases lining up with TRBD2. Germline V gene sequence: CDR1 DFQATT, CDR2 SNEGSKA (reference sequence). The junction had 24 bases not matched to a gene; V was cut back by 4 bases and J by 0 bases. This CDR3 is built from 22 residues. CDR3 nucleotides: TGCAGTGCTATCCTCACGCCCGGCCTAGCGGGGGGAGACCAGTCTAGCACAGATACGCAGTATTTT. Encoded protein: CSAILTPGLAGGDQSSTDTQYF.

The chain's CDR3 is CSAIELGLAGVNEQFF. DNA for the CDR3: TGCAGTGCTATCGAGCTGGGACTAGCGGGAGTCAATGAGCAGTTCTTC. V and J are TRBV20-1 and TRBJ2-1; 14 bases line up with TRBD2. The CDR3 is 16 residues long. Germline V gene sequence: CDR1 DFQATT, CDR2 SNEGSKA (reference sequence). After removal of 4 bases from V and 6 bases from J, the junction contained 8 bases not matched to a gene.

A few counts support this clonotype. One base away lies a much larger clone, so this may be a sequencing read error. This chain links TRBV7-6 with TRBJ2-7; TRBD2 agrees at 9 bases. This CDR3 spans 14 amino acids. V lost 4 bases, J lost 2 bases, and 3 bases stayed unmatched. The germline V gene has CDR1 SGHVS and CDR2 FNYEAQ. The CDR3 nucleotides are TGTGCCAGCAGCTCTAGCGGGGCGCCCTACGAGCAGTACTTC. Amino acids: CASSSSGAPYEQYF.

As concerns this clonotype: It may be a read error: a sequence one base away is much more abundant. CDR3 sequence (DNA): TGTGCCAGCAGACCGTCGGACGCCCGCTCTGGAAACACCATATATTTT. Translation gives CASRPSDARSGNTIYF. This chain connects TRBV7-9 to TRBJ1-3, with no clear D. CDR1 and CDR2 from the germline V gene are SEHNR and FQNEAQ (reference sequence). CDR3 length equals 16 residues. V lost 6 bases to trimming and J lost 0 bases, with 15 bases between them.

This clonotype was counted ten times or more. The chain couples TRBV12-3 or TRBV12-4 to TRBJ2-3, with 9 bases aligning to TRBD2. This CDR3 has 15 residues. V lost 4 bases, J lost 1 base, and 3 bases stayed unmatched. CDR3 DNA: TGTGCCAGCAGTTCCAGACTAGCGGGCACAGATACGCAGTATTTT. Its translation is CASSSRLAGTDTQYF.

The table lists this clonotype with many counts. The CDR3 spells CASSLSGGAVGNEQFF. CDR3 DNA: TGTGCCAGCAGTTTATCTGGCGGGGCCGTGGGCAATGAGCAGTTCTTC. This chain joins TRBV27 and TRBJ2-1, with a tentative D call TRBD2 (6 bases). V was clipped by 0 bases and J by 6 bases, with 15 bases between them. Germline CDR1 reads MNHEY; CDR2 reads SMNVEV (reference sequence). The CDR3 is 16 residues long.

Turning to this clonotype: A read error may be the cause here, since a much bigger clone is one base away. V gene TRBV29-1 combines with J gene TRBJ2-5, with 8 bases identical to TRBD1. The J segment lost 9 bases and the V segment lost 4 bases, leaving 13 bases of the junction unmatched. The CDR3 covers 14 residues. CDR1 and CDR2 from the germline V gene are SQVTM and ANQGSEA. The CDR3 sequence is CSVGTRDRSFSQYF. CDR3 coding DNA: TGCAGCGTTGGAACCCGGGACAGGAGTTTTTCCCAGTACTTC.

The sample holds many counts of this clonotype. This chain connects TRBV2 to TRBJ2-3, with 9 bases aligning to TRBD1. CDR1 and CDR2 (germline): SNHLY, FYNNEI. CDR3 length: 17 residues. The ends lost 3 bases at V and 2 bases at J; junction bases unmatched: 9. CDR3 region: CASSDPKGQGHTDTQYF. The DNA for the CDR3 is TGTGCCAGCAGTGACCCCAAGGGACAGGGTCACACAGATACGCAGTATTTT. The full variable domain, with the rest looked up from reference TRBV2 and TRBJ2-3, is EPEVTQTPSHQVTQMGQEVILRCVPISNHLYFYWYRQILGQKVEFLVSFYNNEISEKSEIFDDQFSVERPDGSNFTLKIRSTKLEDSAMYFCASSDPKGQGHTDTQYFGPGTRLTVL.

This clonotype was recorded only once. A much larger clone is a single base away; this may be a read error. A read error is likely, as this CDR3 ends without the conserved phenylalanine or tryptophan. The chain is built from TRBV2 and TRBJ2-5; 10 bases align to TRBD2. With V trimmed by 8 bases and J by 2 bases, 5 bases remained unmatched. The CDR3 extends over 14 amino acids. Germline CDR1 is SNHLY and CDR2 is FYNNEI. The CDR3 spells CASESGRAQETQYI. The DNA for the CDR3 is TGTGCCAGCGAGAGCGGGAGGGCGCAAGAGACCCAGTACATC.

This clonotype was observed at least ten times. The chain links TRBV19 to TRBJ2-2; the D gene is possibly TRBD2 (6 bases). CDR1 and CDR2 from the germline V gene are LNHDA and SQIVND (reference sequence). This CDR3 has 13 amino acids. V lost 3 bases to trimming and J lost 6 bases, with 8 bases between them. CDR3 DNA: TGTGCCAGTAGTATTAGCGGAGCCGGGGAGCTGTTTTTT. Translated, it gives CASSISGAGELFF.

This clonotype showed up many times. This rearrangement joins TRBV28 to TRBJ1-6; D gene ambiguous. With 6 bases removed from V and 9 bases from J, the gap between germline ends came to 9 bases. The CDR3 contains 12 residues. Germline CDR1 and CDR2: MDHEN and SYDVKM. The CDR3 nucleotides read TGTGCCAGCAGCCCCCTGAGTTCACCCCTCCACTTT. This codes for CASSPLSSPLHF.

This clonotype was seen at least ten times. The rearrangement joins TRBV28 to TRBJ2-7; D uncertain. V shed 1 base and J shed 0 bases, with 13 bases lying between them. Germline V CDR1 and CDR2: MDHEN, SYDVKM. CDR3 length: 16 amino acids. The CDR3 reads CASSLSTRQYSYEQYF. The DNA for the CDR3 is TGTGCCAGCAGTTTATCTACTCGGCAGTACTCCTACGAGCAGTACTTC. The full variable domain, its missing parts supplied by reference TRBV28 and TRBJ2-7, is DVKVTQSSRYLVKRTGEKVFLECVQDMDHENMFWYRQDPGLGLRLIYFSYDVKMKEKGDIPEGYSVSREKKERFSLILESASTNQTSMYLCASSLSTRQYSYEQYFGPGTRLTVT.

This clonotype was recorded at least ten times. V is TRBV5-1 and J is TRBJ2-5, with 16 bases aligning to TRBD2. This CDR3 is built from 16 residues. Per the germline V gene, CDR1 is SGHRS and CDR2 is YFSETQ. V lost 3 bases and J lost 5; bases outside the gene matches: 4. CDR3 in amino acids: CASSSGLAGGLETQYF. CDR3 DNA: TGCGCCAGCAGCTCGGGACTAGCGGGAGGGCTTGAGACCCAGTACTTC.